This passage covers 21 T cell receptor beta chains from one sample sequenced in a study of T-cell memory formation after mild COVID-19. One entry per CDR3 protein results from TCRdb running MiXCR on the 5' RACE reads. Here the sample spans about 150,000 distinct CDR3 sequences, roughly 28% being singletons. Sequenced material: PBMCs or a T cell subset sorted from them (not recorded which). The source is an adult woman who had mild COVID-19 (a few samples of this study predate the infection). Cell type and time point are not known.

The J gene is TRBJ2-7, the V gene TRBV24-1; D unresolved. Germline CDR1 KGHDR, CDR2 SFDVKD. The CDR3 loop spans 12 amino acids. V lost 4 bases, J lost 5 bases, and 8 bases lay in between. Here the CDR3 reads CATSDPLHEQYF. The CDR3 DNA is TGTGCCACCAGTGACCCTCTACACGAGCAGTACTTC.

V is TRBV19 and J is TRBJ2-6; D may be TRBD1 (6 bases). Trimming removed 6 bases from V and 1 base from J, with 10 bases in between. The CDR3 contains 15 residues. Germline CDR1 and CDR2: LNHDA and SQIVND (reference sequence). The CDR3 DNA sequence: TGTGCCAGTAGCAGCAGGGGTTCTGGGGCCAACGTCCTGACTTTC. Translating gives CASSSRGSGANVLTF.

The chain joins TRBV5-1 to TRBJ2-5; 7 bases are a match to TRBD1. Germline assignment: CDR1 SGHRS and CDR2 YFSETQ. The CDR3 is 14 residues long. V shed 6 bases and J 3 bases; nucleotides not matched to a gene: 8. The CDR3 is CASTPGTAKETQYF. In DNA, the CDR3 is TGCGCCAGCACCCCGGGGACAGCTAAAGAGACCCAGTACTTC.

CDR3 DNA sequence: TGTGCCAGCAGCACTAGGGGGGACAGGGGAGAGCAGTTCTTC. Its protein product is CASSTRGDRGEQFF. The V call is TRBV11-2, the J call TRBJ2-1, with 10 positions matching TRBD1. Germline V CDR1 and CDR2: SGHAT, FQNNGV. There are 14 residues in the CDR3. V was clipped by 5 bases and J by 10 bases; unmatched bases: 8.

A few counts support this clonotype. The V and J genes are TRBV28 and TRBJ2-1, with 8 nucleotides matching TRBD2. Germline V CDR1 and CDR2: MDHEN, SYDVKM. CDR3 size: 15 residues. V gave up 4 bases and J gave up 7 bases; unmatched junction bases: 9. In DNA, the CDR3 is TGTGCCAGCAGTTCCCGCTCCGGGAGGGTAAATGAGCAGTTCTTC. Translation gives CASSSRSGRVNEQFF.

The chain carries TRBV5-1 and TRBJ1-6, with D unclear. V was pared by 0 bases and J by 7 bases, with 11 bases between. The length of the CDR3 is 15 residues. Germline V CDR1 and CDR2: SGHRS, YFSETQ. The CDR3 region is CASSLDSLGNSPLHF. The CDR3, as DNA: TGCGCCAGCAGCTTGGACTCCTTGGGGAATTCACCCCTCCACTTT.

The CDR3 DNA follows: TGTGCCAGCAGCCAAGAAGGGCCGCATGAGCAGTTCTTC. Residues: CASSQEGPHEQFF. The chain carries TRBV4-2 and TRBJ2-1; the D is unclear. CDR1 and CDR2 from the germline V gene are LGHNA and YNFKEQ. This CDR3 spans 13 amino acids. V was trimmed by 0 bases and J by 8 bases, leaving 8 bases between them.

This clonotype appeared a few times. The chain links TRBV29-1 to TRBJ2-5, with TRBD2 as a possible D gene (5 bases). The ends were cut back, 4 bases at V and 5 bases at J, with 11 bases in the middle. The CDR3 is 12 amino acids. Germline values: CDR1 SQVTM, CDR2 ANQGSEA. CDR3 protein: CSVAEGGETQYF. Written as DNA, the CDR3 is TGCAGCGTTGCTGAGGGCGGGGAGACCCAGTACTTC.

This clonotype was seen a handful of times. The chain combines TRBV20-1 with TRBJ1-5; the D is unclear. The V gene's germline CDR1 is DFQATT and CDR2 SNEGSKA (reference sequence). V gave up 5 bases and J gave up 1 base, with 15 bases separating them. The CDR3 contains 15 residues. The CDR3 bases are TGCAGTGCTCCCGCGGCCGGACGAAGCAATCAGCCCCAGCATTTT. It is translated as CSAPAAGRSNQPQHF.

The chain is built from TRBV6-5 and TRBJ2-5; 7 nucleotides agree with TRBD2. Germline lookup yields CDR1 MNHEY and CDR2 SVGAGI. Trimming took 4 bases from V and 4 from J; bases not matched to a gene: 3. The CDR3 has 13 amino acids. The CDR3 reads CASSFTGGETQYF. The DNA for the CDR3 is TGTGCCAGCAGTTTCACGGGGGGAGAGACCCAGTACTTC.

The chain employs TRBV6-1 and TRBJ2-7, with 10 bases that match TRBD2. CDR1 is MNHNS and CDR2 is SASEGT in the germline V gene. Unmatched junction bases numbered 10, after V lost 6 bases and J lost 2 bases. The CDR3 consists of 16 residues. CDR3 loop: CASRKTSGVIPYEQYF. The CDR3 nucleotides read TGTGCCAGCAGAAAAACTAGCGGGGTAATCCCCTACGAGCAGTACTTC.

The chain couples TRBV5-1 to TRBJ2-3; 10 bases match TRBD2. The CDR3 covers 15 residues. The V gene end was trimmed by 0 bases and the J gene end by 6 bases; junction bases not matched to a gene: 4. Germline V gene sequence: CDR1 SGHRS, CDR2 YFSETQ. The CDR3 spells CASSLAISGGDTQYF. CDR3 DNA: TGCGCCAGCAGCTTGGCGATTAGCGGGGGGGATACGCAGTATTTT.

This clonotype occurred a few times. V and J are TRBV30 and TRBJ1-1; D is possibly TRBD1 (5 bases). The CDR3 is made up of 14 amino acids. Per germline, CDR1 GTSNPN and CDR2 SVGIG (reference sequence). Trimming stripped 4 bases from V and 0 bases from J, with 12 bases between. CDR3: CAWNQGTMNTEAFF. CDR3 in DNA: TGTGCCTGGAACCAGGGAACCATGAACACTGAAGCTTTCTTT.

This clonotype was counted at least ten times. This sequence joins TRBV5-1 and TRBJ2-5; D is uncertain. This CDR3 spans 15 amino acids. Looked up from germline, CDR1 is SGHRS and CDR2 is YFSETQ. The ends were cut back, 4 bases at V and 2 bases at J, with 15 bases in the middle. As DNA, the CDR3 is TGCGCCAGCAGCCCCGAGACCGGCCCTCAAGAGACCCAGTACTTC. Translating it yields CASSPETGPQETQYF.

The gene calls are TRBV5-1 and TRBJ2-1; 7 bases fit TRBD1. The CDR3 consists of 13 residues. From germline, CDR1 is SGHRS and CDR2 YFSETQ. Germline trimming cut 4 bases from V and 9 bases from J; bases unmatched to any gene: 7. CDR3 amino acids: CASSPGWDSEQFF. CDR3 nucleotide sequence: TGCGCCAGCAGCCCTGGGTGGGACAGTGAGCAGTTCTTC. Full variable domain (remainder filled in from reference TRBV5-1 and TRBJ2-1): KAGVTQTPRYLIKTRGQQVTLSCSPISGHRSVSWYQQTPGQGLQFLFEYFSETQRNKGNFPGRFSGRQFSNSRSEMNVSTLELGDSALYLCASSPGWDSEQFFGPGTRLTVL.

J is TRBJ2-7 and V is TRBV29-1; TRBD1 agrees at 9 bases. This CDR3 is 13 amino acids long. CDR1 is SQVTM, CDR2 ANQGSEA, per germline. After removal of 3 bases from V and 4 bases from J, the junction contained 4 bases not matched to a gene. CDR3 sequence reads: CSVDTGGLYEQYF. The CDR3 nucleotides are TGCAGCGTTGACACAGGGGGCTTGTACGAGCAGTACTTC.

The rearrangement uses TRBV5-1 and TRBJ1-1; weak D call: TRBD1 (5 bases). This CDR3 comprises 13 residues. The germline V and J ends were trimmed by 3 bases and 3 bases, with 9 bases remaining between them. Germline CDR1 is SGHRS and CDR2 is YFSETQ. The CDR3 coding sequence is TGCGCCAGCAGCTCGGACACGGACACTGAAGCTTTCTTT. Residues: CASSSDTDTEAFF.

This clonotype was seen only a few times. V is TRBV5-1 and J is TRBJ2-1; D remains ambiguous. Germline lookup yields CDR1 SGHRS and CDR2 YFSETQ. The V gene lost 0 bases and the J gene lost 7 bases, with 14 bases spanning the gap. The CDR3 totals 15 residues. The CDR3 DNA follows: TGCGCCAGCAGCTTGGTCGGCTCCCCGCCGAATGAGCAGTTCTTC. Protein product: CASSLVGSPPNEQFF.

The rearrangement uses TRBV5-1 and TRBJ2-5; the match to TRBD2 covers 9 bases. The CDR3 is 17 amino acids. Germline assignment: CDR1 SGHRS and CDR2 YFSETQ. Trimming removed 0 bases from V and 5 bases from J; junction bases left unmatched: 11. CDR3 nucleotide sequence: TGCGCCAGCAGCTTGGAGACTAGCGGAGCTTTCGATGAGACCCAGTACTTC. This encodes CASSLETSGAFDETQYF.

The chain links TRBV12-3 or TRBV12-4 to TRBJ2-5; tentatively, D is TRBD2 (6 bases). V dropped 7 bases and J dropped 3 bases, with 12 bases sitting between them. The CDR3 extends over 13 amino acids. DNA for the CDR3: TGTGCCAGCACCCCGCCGGGGGAAGAGACCCAGTACTTC. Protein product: CASTPPGEETQYF.

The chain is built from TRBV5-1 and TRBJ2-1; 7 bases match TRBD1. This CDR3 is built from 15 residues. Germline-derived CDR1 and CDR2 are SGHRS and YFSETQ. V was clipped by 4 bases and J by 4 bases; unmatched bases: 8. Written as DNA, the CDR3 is TGCGCCAGCAGCACTACAGGGGAGAGGTACAATGAGCAGTTCTTC. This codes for CASSTTGERYNEQFF.